The rows below give T cell receptor beta chains drawn from one sample of a study of blood T cell repertoires in COVID-19. Data came from immunoSEQ multiplex PCR; TCRdb stores just in-frame clones and leaves some out. The repertoire holds about 430,000 clones, with 80% to 90% as singletons. The sample consisted of peripheral blood. These receptors originate from a man younger than 35 with COVID-19, enrolled during active disease. The CDR3 runs from the conserved cysteine through the conserved F or W. D genes are given only for firm matches. Not every row has a clone size; where given, it reads once, few, many or a size class.

.	TRBV27	.	TRBJ2-7	CASSPGVAYEQYF	TGTGCCAGCAGTCCAGGGGTGGCCTACGAGCAGTACTTC
TRBD2	TRBV7-9	.	TRBJ2-2	CASSGTTDPGTGELFF	TGTGCCAGCAGCGGGACTACTGACCCGGGCACCGGGGAGCTGTTTTTT
.	TRBV12-3/TRBV12-4	once	TRBJ1-2	CAGRMGGSDGYTF	TGTGCCGGGAGAATGGGGGGTAGTGATGGCTACACCTTC
.	TRBV3-1/TRBV3-2	.	TRBJ1-2	CASSPPGRGGYTF	TGTGCCAGCAGCCCCCCAGGAAGGGGTGGCTACACCTTC
TRBD1	TRBV2	.	TRBJ1-1	CASNRGLAEAFF	TGTGCCAGCAACAGGGGATTAGCTGAAGCTTTCTTT
.	TRBV12-3/TRBV12-4	.	TRBJ1-1	CASLRGGSEAFF	TGTGCCAGCCTCAGGGGCGGTTCTGAAGCTTTCTTT
TRBD1	TRBV5-1	.	TRBJ1-4	CASSLEQGKLFF	TGCGCCAGCAGCTTAGAACAGGGGAAACTGTTTTTT
TRBD2	TRBV11-3	.	TRBJ2-3	CASSKLAGHRTDTQYF	TGTGCCAGCAGCAAACTAGCGGGACACCGCACAGATACGCAGTATTTT
TRBD2	TRBV18	.	TRBJ2-1	CASSPPGLAGVVVGEQFF	TGTGCCAGCTCGCCGCCGGGACTAGCGGGAGTGGTTGTTGGTGAGCAGTTCTTC
.	TRBV19	.	TRBJ1-2	CASGANYGYTF	TGTGCCAGCGGAGCTAACTATGGCTACACCTTC
TRBD2	TRBV19	.	TRBJ2-7	CASSSGGSSYEQYF	TGTGCCAGTAGTAGTGGCGGGAGCTCCTACGAGCAGTACTTC
TRBD2	TRBV7-2	few	TRBJ2-1	CASGLAGNNEQFF	TGTGCCAGCGGACTAGCGGGGAACAATGAGCAGTTCTTC
.	TRBV5-4	.	TRBJ2-7	CASSSAGGYEQYF	TGTGCCAGCAGCTCCGCCGGGGGCTACGAGCAGTACTTC
.	TRBV16	.	TRBJ1-1	CASSHRLAEAFF	TGTGCCAGCAGCCACCGGTTGGCTGAAGCTTTCTTT
.	TRBV18	.	TRBJ2-2	CASSPGSGAGTGELFF	TGTGCCAGCTCACCAGGTAGCGGAGCTGGCACCGGGGAGCTGTTTTTT
TRBD1	TRBV18	.	TRBJ1-5	CASSPGQGLQPQHF	TGTGCCAGCTCACCAGGACAGGGGCTTCAGCCCCAGCATTTT
TRBD1	TRBV5-5	.	TRBJ1-5	CASSLGSGTDSNQPQHF	TGTGCCAGCAGCTTGGGATCCGGGACAGATAGCAATCAGCCCCAGCATTTT
.	TRBV20-1	.	TRBJ2-7	CSAIDKPREQYF	TGCAGTGCTATTGACAAGCCCAGGGAGCAGTACTTC
.	TRBV19	.	TRBJ1-5	CASSLQGAWNQPQHF	TGTGCCAGTAGCCTTCAAGGGGCGTGGAATCAGCCCCAGCATTTT
.	TRBV19	.	TRBJ2-1	CASSWGDRGYNEQFF	TGTGCCAGTAGTTGGGGGGACCGAGGCTACAATGAGCAGTTCTTC
.	TRBV19	.	TRBJ2-7	CASSIAGVGYEQYF	TGTGCCAGTAGTATAGCGGGAGTTGGCTACGAGCAGTACTTC
.	TRBV18	.	TRBJ1-4	CASSPDQGNEKLFF	TGTGCCAGCTCACCAGACCAGGGGAATGAAAAACTGTTTTTT
.	TRBV3-1/TRBV3-2	.	TRBJ1-1	CASSYTGKNTEAFF	TGTGCCAGCAGCTATACGGGAAAGAACACTGAAGCTTTCTTT
.	TRBV2	.	TRBJ1-1	CASSEANGGRAFF	TGTGCCAGCAGTGAAGCGAACGGGGGACGAGCTTTCTTT
.	TRBV7-9	.	TRBJ2-2	CASSAWVAGRIITGELFF	TGTGCCAGCAGCGCCTGGGTCGCGGGACGGATTATCACCGGGGAGCTGTTTTTT
TRBD2	TRBV13	.	TRBJ2-7	CASARGGKYEQYF	TGTGCCAGCGCAAGGGGAGGGAAATACGAGCAGTACTTC
TRBD2	TRBV6-2/TRBV6-3	.	TRBJ2-3	CASSYSRLRETTQYF	TGTGCCAGCAGTTACTCGAGGTTGCGGGAGACTACGCAGTATTTT
.	TRBV5-1	.	TRBJ2-5	CASSFSQGTQETQYF	TGCGCCAGCAGCTTTTCCCAAGGGACTCAAGAGACCCAGTACTTC
.	TRBV11-1	.	TRBJ2-1	CASSLRGGPSDEQFF	TGTGCCAGCAGCTTAAGGGGAGGACCGAGCGATGAGCAGTTCTTC
TRBD2	TRBV6-5	.	TRBJ2-7	CASRTGTSWEEQYF	TGTGCCAGCCGTACCGGGACTAGCTGGGAGGAGCAGTACTTC
.	TRBV27	few	TRBJ2-7	CASSLAGALGSYEQYF	TGTGCCAGCAGTTTGGCAGGGGCCCTCGGGTCCTACGAGCAGTACTTC
TRBD2	TRBV29-1	.	TRBJ2-5	CSARRTSGQETQYF	TGCAGCGCCCGACGGACTAGCGGCCAAGAGACCCAGTACTTC
.	TRBV18	.	TRBJ2-7	CASRSTLGPDWDEQYF	TGTGCCAGCCGATCCACTTTGGGGCCGGATTGGGACGAGCAGTACTTC
TRBD1	TRBV27	.	TRBJ2-1	CASSFLWDRTNEQFF	TGTGCCAGCAGTTTTTTGTGGGACAGAACAAATGAGCAGTTCTTC
.	TRBV18	.	TRBJ1-4	CASSGDMTEKLFF	TGTGCCAGCTCAGGGGACATGACTGAAAAACTGTTTTTT
TRBD1	TRBV28	.	TRBJ1-5	CASSILTIGTGFSQPQHF	TGTGCCAGCAGTATCCTGACCATCGGGACAGGGTTCAGTCAGCCCCAGCATTTT
.	TRBV18	.	TRBJ2-7	CASSGQGNSYEQYF	TGTGCCAGCTCGGGGCAGGGAAACTCCTACGAGCAGTACTTC
.	TRBV28	once	TRBJ1-6	CASSLGQRYNSPLHF	TGTGCCAGCAGTTTAGGACAACGCTATAATTCACCCCTCCACTTT
.	TRBV27	.	TRBJ2-1	CASRPQAQLQGPKHYNEQFF	TGTGCCAGCAGACCCCAGGCTCAACTACAGGGACCGAAACACTACAATGAGCAGTTCTTC
.	TRBV7-2	once	TRBJ2-1	CASSLGGPYNEQFF	TGTGCCAGCAGCCTGGGGGGGCCCTACAATGAGCAGTTCTTC
.	TRBV6-5	few	TRBJ2-7	CASSPPRADGEQYF	TGTGCCAGCTCCCCCCCGCGGGCCGACGGGGAGCAGTACTTC
.	TRBV7-2	.	TRBJ2-1	CASSPEANSYNEQFF	TGTGCCAGCAGCCCAGAGGCGAACTCCTACAATGAGCAGTTCTTC
.	TRBV5-4	.	TRBJ2-2	CASSPVGGGNTGELFF	TGTGCCAGCAGCCCCGTTGGGGGAGGAAACACCGGGGAGCTGTTTTTT
TRBD1	TRBV5-1	.	TRBJ1-4	CASSRTGQVDEKLFF	TGCGCCAGCAGCAGGACAGGTCAGGTGGATGAAAAACTGTTTTTT
.	TRBV6-1	once	TRBJ1-5	CASSAQGWGYSNQPQHF	TGTGCCAGCAGTGCCCAGGGATGGGGCTATAGCAATCAGCCCCAGCATTTT